The TCR beta chain described here comes from a study of a mutant IDH1 vaccine in newly diagnosed glioma. Study summary: The patients were given eight vaccinations, one each in weeks 1, 3, 5, 7, 11, 15, 19 and 23. Vaccination started 4-6 weeks after radiotherapy alone, or with temozolomide cycles. Those enrolled had earlier been treated with radiotherapy, temozolomide, or both, mostly both. Whole-study findings and limits: The study observed vaccine-induced immune responses in 90% to 95% of patients.

Time point noted: week 5, during vaccination. In the vaccine, a single dose held 300 ug of the mutant IDH1 20-mer peptide, along with topical imiquimod. The method was immunoSEQ multiplex PCR; TCRdb's version includes in-frame clones alone and lacks a portion of them. This table holds about 40,000 clones, roughly nine tenths found once. Germline-derived CDR1 and CDR2 are MNHNS and SASEGT. The J segment lost 5 bases and the V segment lost 4 bases, leaving 10 bases of the junction unmatched. The CDR3 extends over 15 amino acids. About this clone itself: Its antigen is unidentified.

This receptor was identified in a man aged 50-60 years with glioma. Sequenced material: PBMCs, taken from a glioma patient whose treatment included an IDH1 peptide vaccine. V and J are TRBV6-1 and TRBJ1-2; TRBD1 matches at 7 bases. CDR3 sequence reads: CASSAPGRGHYGYTF. DNA for the CDR3: TGTGCCAGCAGTGCCCCTGGTAGGGGGCATTATGGCTACACCTTC.